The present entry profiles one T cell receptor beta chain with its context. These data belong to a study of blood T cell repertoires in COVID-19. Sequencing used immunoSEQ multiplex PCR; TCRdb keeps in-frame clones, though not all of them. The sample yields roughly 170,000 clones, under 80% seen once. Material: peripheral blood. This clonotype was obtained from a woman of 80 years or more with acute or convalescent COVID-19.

The CDR3 spells CASSWTSGMGSYNEQFF. The DNA for the CDR3 is TGTGCCAGCAGCTGGACTAGCGGGATGGGCTCCTACAATGAGCAGTTCTTC. This chain joins TRBV7-2 and TRBJ2-1; 12 nucleotides agree with TRBD2. J gave up 0 bases and V 4 bases, and 4 bases lay outside the gene matches. Germline CDR1 and CDR2: SGHTA and FQGNSA. The CDR3 is 17 amino acids. Complete variable domain (other parts from reference TRBV7-2 and TRBJ2-1): GAGVSQSPSNKVTEKGKDVELRCDPISGHTALYWYRQSLGQGLEFLIYFQGNSAPDKSGLPSDRFSAERTGGSVSTLTIQRTQQEDSAVYLCASSWTSGMGSYNEQFFGPGTRLTVL.